Below, one T cell receptor (beta chain) is given with its context. This sample stems from a study of shared clonotypes between healthy human individuals. The germline V and J ends were trimmed by 10 bases and 2 bases, with 18 bases remaining between them. Germline CDR1 is SEHNR and CDR2 is FQNEAQ (reference sequence). This CDR3 is 14 amino acids long. Assay: immunoSEQ multiplex PCR; the TCRdb copy retains only in-frame clones and omits some. The sample contains 1,400,000 or so clones, 97% to 99% of which appear only once. Donors were healthy HIV-negative adults without recent acute infections or vaccinations.

The sample was naive CD4+ T cells sorted from blood. Described subset: CD45RA+ positively selected. V usage is TRBV7-9 and J usage is TRBJ2-7, with D maybe TRBD2 (6 bases). This receptor was obtained from a man under 40 in good health. This CDR3 is CAIWEDAHPYEQYF. CDR3 in DNA: TGTGCCATCTGGGAGGACGCCCACCCCTACGAGCAGTACTTC.